This T cell receptor (beta chain) is drawn from a study of blood T cells in healthy people across ages. About the study: For every two T cells, template switching captured about one barcoded beta molecule.

Isolating PBMCs gave at least 7 million of these cells per sample. Trimming stripped 5 bases from V and 0 bases from J, with 11 bases between. The CDR3 has 15 residues. CDR1 is SGHTA and CDR2 is FQGNSA in the germline V gene. This clonotype was picked up a small number of times. The antigen is unknown. Study results and caveats: When set beside aged donors, long-lived donors presented more naive CD4+ cells and higher diversity.

Sample-barcoded 5' priming and a J-beta primer mix drove a second PCR of about 6 to 11 cycles. Using its own MiXCR run on the 5' RACE reads, TCRdb lists one record per CDR3 protein. The table shows about 940,000 distinct CDR3 sequences, with around 46% occurring only once. Specimen: blood. V usage is TRBV7-2 and J usage is TRBJ2-4, with D perhaps TRBD1 (6 bases). This TCR derives from a man aged 30-40 years in good health. For the CDR3, the DNA is TGTGCCAGCAGCCGAGGGACACCAGCCAAAAACATTCAGTACTTC. Protein: CASSRGTPAKNIQYF.